A selection of T cell receptor beta chains follows, all from one sample in a study of PD-1 blockade in classical Hodgkin lymphoma. Using immunoSEQ multiplex PCR, the repertoire was profiled, and TCRdb retains in-frame clones only, with some absent. The sample yields 20,000 to 25,000 clones, about 63% seen once. The sequencing here drew on peripheral blood mononuclear cells (PBMCs), taken at baseline. These receptors came from a human donor with classical Hodgkin lymphoma. Each CDR3 is given with its conserved first and last residue. The D gene is left open where the match is weak. Clone size appears in some rows only: once, few, many, or a class for an expanded clone.

clone_size j_call v_call d_call cdr3_nt cdr3_aa
once TRBJ2-3 TRBV30 . TGTGCCTGGGCCGGACGGATCACAGATACGCAGTATTTT CAWAGRITDTQYF
. TRBJ1-2 TRBV20-1 TRBD1 TGCAGTATGGACAGGGACGGCTACACCTTC CSMDRDGYTF
. TRBJ2-1 TRBV6-5 TRBD2 TGTGCCAGCAGTTTCGCGGAGACTAGCATCGCCAATGAGCAGTTCTTC CASSFAETSIANEQFF
. TRBJ2-1 TRBV10-2 TRBD2 TGCGCCAGCAGTTTCGGCGGGAGGGTGAGGACCTACAATGAGCAGTTCTTC CASSFGGRVRTYNEQFF
. TRBJ2-7 TRBV7-2 . TGTGCCAGCAGGGGTAGGTCCGCCTACGAGCAGTACTTC CASRGRSAYEQYF
. TRBJ1-2 TRBV6-5 . TGTGCCAGCAAAGGGGTAGGCTACACCTTC CASKGVGYTF
. TRBJ2-5 TRBV6-6 TRBD1 TGTGCCAGCAGTTGGGGACAGGCGCAAGAGACCCAGTACTTC CASSWGQAQETQYF
. TRBJ1-2 TRBV28 TRBD1 TGTGCCAGCAGTCCCGGGGACAGGGTAGGATATGGCTACACCTTC CASSPGDRVGYGYTF
. TRBJ2-6 TRBV7-6 . TGTGCCAGCAGCTTAGAGAGGAGCTCTGGGGCCAACGTCCTGACTTTC CASSLERSSGANVLTF
few TRBJ1-2 TRBV6-5 TRBD1 TGTGCCAGCAGTTACAACGACAGGGTCGGCGATGGCTACACCTTC CASSYNDRVGDGYTF
. TRBJ2-5 TRBV10-3 TRBD1 TGTGCCATCAGTGGGACAGGGGGCGTAAGAGAGACCCAGTACTTC CAISGTGGVRETQYF
. TRBJ2-3 TRBV9 TRBD1 TGTGCCAGCACTCGGACAGGCAGCACAGATACGCAGTATTTT CASTRTGSTDTQYF
. TRBJ2-3 TRBV4-3 TRBD2 TGCGCCAGCAGCTCTAGCGGGAGTGGCTCAGATACGCAGTATTTT CASSSSGSGSDTQYF
few TRBJ2-1 TRBV19 TRBD2 TGTGCCAGTAGCCGTGGCGGGGGTAGCTCCTACAATGAGCAGTTCTTC CASSRGGGSSYNEQFF
once TRBJ2-3 TRBV9 . TGTGCCAGCAGCACGCGGAGCGGATCCGACCCCGCAGATACGCAGTATTTT CASSTRSGSDPADTQYF
. TRBJ1-6 TRBV6-1 TRBD1 TGTGCCAGCAGCCAAGGGGACAGGACGAATTCACCCCTCCACTTT CASSQGDRTNSPLHF
once TRBJ1-5 TRBV13 . TGTGCCAGCAGTCAAAATAATCAGCCCCAGCATTTT CASSQNNQPQHF
. TRBJ2-7 TRBV4-2 TRBD2 TGTGCCAGCAGCCAAGTGGCGGGAGGGAGCTCCTACGAGCAGTACTTC CASSQVAGGSSYEQYF
few TRBJ2-1 TRBV9 . TGTGCCAGCAGCCGATCCGGCGAAACCTACAATGAGCAGTTCTTC CASSRSGETYNEQFF
. TRBJ2-7 TRBV6-5 TRBD1 TGTGCCAGCAGCCCCGACAGGGGCTTCTCCTACGAGCAGTACTTC CASSPDRGFSYEQYF
. TRBJ1-1 TRBV7-3 TRBD1 TGTGCCAGCAGCTTAGGGACAGGCGGTCAGACTGAAGCTTTCTTT CASSLGTGGQTEAFF
medium-sized TRBJ1-1 TRBV19 . TGTGCCAGTAGTATAGAAGGGGTAGCTTTCTTT CASSIEGVAFF
. TRBJ1-1 TRBV27 . TGTGCCAGCAGTCCCCTGACAGTGAACACTGAAGCTTTCTTT CASSPLTVNTEAFF
. TRBJ2-7 TRBV7-2 TRBD1 TGTGCCAGCAGCACGGACAGGGGAGGCTACGAGCAGTACTTC CASSTDRGGYEQYF
few TRBJ2-5 TRBV7-9 TRBD2 TGTGCCAGCAGCCCCCCTAGAGGAAGGGCGGGGGGCGATGGAGAGACCCAGTACTTC CASSPPRGRAGGDGETQYF